One and the same sample provided the 32 T cell receptor beta chains below, sequenced in a study of a mutant IDH1 vaccine in newly diagnosed glioma. These TCRs' antigens remain unknown. The time point is: week 35, safety follow-up. Every vaccination contained 300 ug of the mutant IDH1 20-mer peptide and was paired with topical imiquimod. The data were produced by immunoSEQ multiplex PCR, yet TCRdb's version contains in-frame clones alone and is incomplete. This table holds over 60,000 clones, about four fifths found once. The sample consisted of PBMCs, taken from a glioma patient whose treatment included an IDH1 peptide vaccine. The receptors were gathered from a man between 40 and 49 years old with glioma.

This sequence joins TRBV4-1 and TRBJ1-5; D remains unclear. Germline CDR1 and CDR2: MGHRA and YSYEKL. Deletions cut 1 base from V and 9 bases from J, with 16 bases between. This CDR3 comprises 15 residues. The CDR3 region is CASSQVGSLVGPQHF. CDR3 in DNA: TGCGCCAGCAGCCAAGTTGGTAGCCTGGTGGGGCCCCAGCATTTT.

The chain links TRBV6-1 to TRBJ1-5; D ambiguous. From germline, CDR1 is MNHNS and CDR2 SASEGT. The CDR3 length is 13 residues. Trimming removed 2 bases at V and 4 bases at J, with 6 bases between. CDR3 DNA: TGTGCCAGCAGTGAATCGGGGAATCAGCCCCAGCATTTT. Its translation is CASSESGNQPQHF.

The chain carries TRBV10-1 and TRBJ2-7; 7 positions agree with TRBD1. The V gene's germline CDR1 is WNHNN and CDR2 SYGVQD (reference sequence). The J segment lost 1 base and the V segment lost 6 bases, leaving 21 bases of the junction unmatched. The CDR3 is 19 amino acids. The CDR3 reads CASRQGTEPPNPYSYEQYF. DNA for the CDR3: TGCGCCAGCAGACAGGGGACCGAACCCCCCAACCCCTATTCCTACGAGCAGTACTTC.

There are a few counts of this clone. The rearrangement links TRBV11-2 to TRBJ2-1; the match to TRBD2 covers 11 bases. The germline V gene has CDR1 SGHAT and CDR2 FQNNGV. V was pared by 4 bases and J by 2 bases, with 4 bases of the junction left unmatched. The CDR3 totals 16 residues. This chain's CDR3 is CASSSKLAGAYNEQFF. Here the CDR3 DNA reads TGTGCCAGCAGCTCGAAACTAGCGGGGGCCTACAATGAGCAGTTCTTC.

CDR3 amino acids: CASSNRDRGYEQYF. The CDR3 nucleotides read TGTGCCAGCAGTAACCGGGACAGGGGCTACGAGCAGTACTTC. The J gene is TRBJ2-7, the V gene TRBV6-5, with 10 bases fitting TRBD1. Germline trimming cut 5 bases from V and 3 bases from J; bases unmatched to any gene: 4. Germline-derived CDR1 and CDR2 are MNHEY and SVGAGI. The CDR3 is 14 residues long.

V and J are TRBV6-4 and TRBJ2-7, with 10 bases aligning to TRBD2. This CDR3 has 15 residues. V was clipped by 3 bases and J by 2 bases; unmatched bases: 4. The germline V gene encodes CDR1 MRHNA and CDR2 SNTAGT. The CDR3 DNA sequence: TGTGCCAGCAGTGAAACTAGCGGGGAACCCTACGAGCAGTACTTC. Translated, it gives CASSETSGEPYEQYF.

V and J are TRBV19 and TRBJ1-1, with TRBD1 identical over 9 bases. This CDR3 is 12 amino acids long. Germline-derived CDR1 and CDR2 are LNHDA and SQIVND (reference sequence). Unmatched junction bases numbered 1, after V lost 3 bases and J lost 8 bases. The CDR3 is CASSIDRGEAFF. CDR3 sequence (DNA): TGTGCCAGTAGTATCGACAGGGGGGAAGCTTTCTTT.

The V call is TRBV9, the J call TRBJ2-7, with 10 bases aligning to TRBD2. Germline V gives CDR1 SGDLS, CDR2 YYNGEE. The junction had 25 bases not matched to a gene; V was cut back by 4 bases and J by 6 bases. The CDR3 totals 20 residues. The CDR3 DNA follows: TGTGCCAGCAGCCAAAAAGCGGGACTAGCGTGTTATCGTCCTACGGGCGAGCAGTACTTC. Translation gives CASSQKAGLACYRPTGEQYF. Full variable domain (missing parts from reference TRBV9 and TRBJ2-7): DSGVTQTPKHLITATGQRVTLRCSPRSGDLSVYWYQQSLDQGLQFLIQYYNGEERAKGNILERFSAQQFPDLHSELNLSSLELGDSALYFCASSQKAGLACYRPTGEQYFGPGTRLTVT.

The genes are TRBV4-1 and TRBJ1-4; maybe TRBD1 (6 bases). The germline gives CDR1 MGHRA, CDR2 YSYEKL. The CDR3 loop spans 12 amino acids. Trimming cost V 6 bases and J 7 bases, with 9 bases left between them. In nucleotides, the CDR3 is TGCGCCAGCAGAACACAGGGTGAAAAACTGTTTTTT. Its protein is CASRTQGEKLFF.

The chain employs TRBV4-2 and TRBJ2-1, with 9 positions matching TRBD2. This CDR3 is built from 18 residues. The germline V gene encodes CDR1 LGHNA and CDR2 YNFKEQ. J was trimmed by 7 bases and V by 2 bases; bases with no gene match: 15. The CDR3 region has the DNA TGTGCCAGCAGCCAACGCCCGGCGAGCCTAGCGGGGCAGAATGAGCAGTTCTTC. Its translation: CASSQRPASLAGQNEQFF.

In this sample, this clone turned up once. As DNA, the CDR3 is TGTGCCATCAGTTTTTTTCCGGGACAGATAAAGAACACCGGGGAGCTGTTTTTT. Translated, it gives CAISFFPGQIKNTGELFF. The chain links TRBV10-3 to TRBJ2-2; 7 bases map to TRBD1. V gave up 5 bases and J gave up 1 base; unmatched junction bases: 13. The CDR3 runs 18 residues. Germline V CDR1 and CDR2: ENHRY, SYGVKD.

The chain has TRBV27 and TRBJ2-7; 7 nucleotides line up with TRBD1. The CDR3 runs to 15 residues. The V and J ends lost 3 bases and 5 bases, in that order; junction bases with no gene match: 10. CDR1 and CDR2 from the germline V gene are MNHEY and SMNVEV (reference sequence). In nucleotides, the CDR3 is TGTGCCAGCAGTTTGGTAGGGGGCGCCGGGGACGAGCAGTACTTC. It translates to CASSLVGGAGDEQYF.

A single count supports this clone. The chain is built from TRBV10-3 and TRBJ2-2; possible D gene TRBD1, 5 bases. Trimming removed 10 bases at V and 0 bases at J, with 15 bases between. The germline gives CDR1 ENHRY, CDR2 SYGVKD. The CDR3 extends over 15 amino acids. This chain's CDR3 is CATGWGSTNTGELFF. CDR3 DNA: TGTGCCACAGGGTGGGGAAGCACGAACACCGGGGAGCTGTTTTTT.

A single count supports this clone. The genes are TRBV7-6 and TRBJ1-1; 7 positions match TRBD1. CDR1 is SGHVS and CDR2 is FNYEAQ in the germline V gene. This CDR3 is built from 15 residues. V trimming: 6 bases; J trimming: 0 bases; junction bases outside the gene matches: 7. The CDR3 DNA reads as TGTGCCAGCAGTTCTACAGGGGCCATGAACACTGAAGCTTTCTTT. This gives the protein CASSSTGAMNTEAFF.

The chain carries TRBV9 and TRBJ1-1; no definite D call. The germline gives CDR1 SGDLS, CDR2 YYNGEE. This CDR3 has 14 residues. The ends were cut back, 6 bases at V and 0 bases at J, with 12 bases in the middle. CDR3 amino acids: CASTMEGMNTEAFF. Here the CDR3 DNA reads TGTGCCAGCACCATGGAGGGAATGAACACTGAAGCTTTCTTT.

The genes are TRBV5-1 and TRBJ2-7; D remains unclear. Looked up from germline, CDR1 is SGHRS and CDR2 is YFSETQ. This CDR3 is 12 amino acids long. V lost 3 bases to trimming and J lost 6 bases, with 10 bases between them. The CDR3 DNA sequence: TGCGCCAGCAGCTCCGCCGCAGGCGAGCAGTACTTC. Protein: CASSSAAGEQYF. Combining the CDR3 with reference TRBV5-1 and TRBJ2-7 gives the whole variable domain KAGVTQTPRYLIKTRGQQVTLSCSPISGHRSVSWYQQTPGQGLQFLFEYFSETQRNKGNFPGRFSGRQFSNSRSEMNVSTLELGDSALYLCASSSAAGEQYFGPGTRLTVT.

The rearrangement uses TRBV2 and TRBJ1-2; no firm D call. Per germline, CDR1 SNHLY and CDR2 FYNNEI. The CDR3 is 13 residues long. V lost 7 bases to trimming and J lost 4 bases, with 13 bases between them. The CDR3 region is CASNPGGSYGYTF. CDR3 nucleotides: TGTGCCAGCAACCCCGGCGGGAGCTATGGCTACACCTTC.

The chain carries TRBV4-1 and TRBJ2-1, with D unclear. The V end was cut by 4 bases, the J end by 4 bases, with 14 bases between. The CDR3 runs 15 residues. Looked up from germline, CDR1 is MGHRA and CDR2 is YSYEKL. In DNA, the CDR3 is TGCGCCAGCAGCCTCACGAGGCGAGTTTACAATGAGCAGTTCTTC. Protein: CASSLTRRVYNEQFF.

The chain has TRBV5-1 and TRBJ2-5, with TRBD1 matching over 8 bases. The ends lost 4 bases at V and 5 bases at J; junction bases unmatched: 10. Germline loops: CDR1 SGHRS, CDR2 YFSETQ. The CDR3 is 15 amino acids. CDR3 nucleotides: TGCGCCAGCAGCACCGGGACAGGCCGCACTGAGACCCAGTACTTC. This translates into CASSTGTGRTETQYF.

This chain links TRBV5-6 with TRBJ1-1, with 7 bases matching TRBD1. CDR1 SGHDT and CDR2 YYEEEE come from the germline V gene. This CDR3 has 15 amino acids. J gave up 0 bases and V 7 bases, and 9 bases lay outside the gene matches. In nucleotides, the CDR3 is TGTGCCAGCTTCCCTGTCGGGACAGTGAACACTGAAGCTTTCTTT. This gives the protein CASFPVGTVNTEAFF.

The V call is TRBV7-9, the J call TRBJ2-1, with 8 bases aligning to TRBD2. Germline CDR1 reads SEHNR; CDR2 reads FQNEAQ (reference sequence). CDR3 size: 16 residues. With 3 bases clipped from V and 5 bases from J, the junction kept 9 bases outside the gene matches. The CDR3 nucleotides read TGTGCCAGCAGCTTCTTAGGACTAGCATCCCACAATGAGCAGTTCTTC. Its translation is CASSFLGLASHNEQFF.

The chain has TRBV13 and TRBJ1-3; 10 bases match TRBD1. The CDR3 extends over 16 amino acids. Germline loops: CDR1 PRHDT, CDR2 FYEKMQ (reference sequence). Unmatched junction bases numbered 3, after V lost 1 base and J lost 3 bases. CDR3 in amino acids: CASSLVGTGVGNTIYF. The CDR3 coding sequence is TGTGCCAGCAGCTTAGTCGGGACAGGGGTTGGAAACACCATATATTTT.

This sequence joins TRBV19 and TRBJ1-5; TRBD1 matches 8 bases. CDR3 length equals 14 residues. V was pared by 4 bases and J by 3 bases, with 2 bases of the junction left unmatched. Germline V lookup: CDR1 LNHDA, CDR2 SQIVND (reference sequence). The CDR3 nucleotides read TGTGCCAGTAGTACGGACAGGGTCAATCAGCCCCAGCATTTT. Its protein is CASSTDRVNQPQHF.

The CDR3 sequence is CASKRQGGNNEQFF. The CDR3 coding sequence is TGTGCCAGCAAGAGACAGGGAGGCAACAATGAGCAGTTCTTC. This chain joins TRBV5-4 and TRBJ2-1; TRBD1 is a possible D gene (7 bases). V lost 6 bases, J lost 5 bases, and 15 bases lay in between. Looked up from germline, CDR1 is SGHNT and CDR2 is YYREEE (reference sequence). CDR3 size: 14 residues.

The V call is TRBV18, the J call TRBJ1-3, with unresolved D. CDR1 KGHSH and CDR2 LQKENI come from the germline V gene. The CDR3 loop spans 13 amino acids. Trimming took off 5 bases at V and 7 bases at J, with 12 bases between the two ends. The CDR3 nucleotides are TGTGCCAGCTCAACGGAGTCCAGGAACACCATATATTTT. The encoded protein is CASSTESRNTIYF.

Points on this clone: This may stem from a read error, because a much larger clone lies one nucleotide away. This CDR3 is missing its conserved last phenylalanine or tryptophan, likely due to a read error. The chain is built from TRBV11-3 and TRBJ2-7; 8 positions match TRBD1. CDR1 and CDR2 from the germline V gene are SGHNT and YENEEA. There are 15 residues in the CDR3. The CDR3 spells CASSQVGTGPYEQYL. The DNA for the CDR3 is TGCGCCAGCAGCCAAGTGGGGACAGGCCCCTACGAGCAGTACCTC.

The CDR3 is CAWSSGAPRTSEQYF. In DNA form, the CDR3 reads TGTGCCTGGAGTTCGGGGGCCCCCCGTACTTCCGAGCAGTACTTC. V usage is TRBV30 and J usage is TRBJ2-7; D possibly uses TRBD1 or TRBD2 (6 bases each). This CDR3 contains 15 residues. Germline V gene data show CDR1 as GTSNPN and CDR2 as SVGIG (reference sequence). Trimming left V 2 bases short and J 6 bases short, with 20 bases between.

V and J are TRBV7-2 and TRBJ2-6; a possible D gene is TRBD1 (6 bases). The germline CDR1 and CDR2 sequences are SGHTA and FQGNSA. The CDR3 runs to 14 residues. V lost 5 bases and J 6 bases, leaving 11 bases between the germline ends. The CDR3 protein is CASSLGHQANVLTF. As DNA, the CDR3 is TGTGCCAGCAGCCTGGGACACCAGGCCAACGTCCTGACTTTC.

This clone appeared a single time. J is TRBJ2-7 and V is TRBV4-3; the match to TRBD1 covers 7 bases. CDR3 length: 12 residues. Germline assignment: CDR1 LGHNA and CDR2 YSLEER. J gave up 7 bases and V 1 base, and 1 base lay outside the gene matches. The CDR3 loop reads CASSQGQGEQYF. CDR3 DNA: TGCGCCAGCAGCCAAGGACAGGGTGAGCAGTACTTC.

The V gene is TRBV28, the J gene TRBJ2-7, with 7 bases fitting TRBD2. V lost 3 bases and J lost 1; bases outside the gene matches: 15. The germline V gene has CDR1 MDHEN and CDR2 SYDVKM. CDR3 length: 18 amino acids. As DNA, the CDR3 is TGTGCCAGCAGTTTGACCCGGGTTTCGGGGGGTCCTTCCTACGAGCAGTACTTC. It encodes CASSLTRVSGGPSYEQYF.

The chain is built from TRBV5-1 and TRBJ2-7; TRBD2 aligns across 7 bases. V was clipped by 4 bases and J by 2 bases; unmatched bases: 12. The length of the CDR3 is 16 residues. In germline, CDR1 is SGHRS, CDR2 YFSETQ. The CDR3 region is CASSPRGAGEPYEQYF. CDR3 in DNA: TGCGCCAGCAGCCCTCGGGGTGCGGGGGAACCCTACGAGCAGTACTTC.

The chain has TRBV2 and TRBJ1-2; D ambiguous. CDR1 and CDR2 (germline): SNHLY, FYNNEI. Between the trimmed V and J ends, which lost 5 bases and 0 bases, there was a span of 10 bases. The CDR3 contains 14 residues. The CDR3 reads CASSRATSNYGYTF. In DNA, the CDR3 is TGTGCCAGCAGTCGGGCGACGTCTAACTATGGCTACACCTTC.